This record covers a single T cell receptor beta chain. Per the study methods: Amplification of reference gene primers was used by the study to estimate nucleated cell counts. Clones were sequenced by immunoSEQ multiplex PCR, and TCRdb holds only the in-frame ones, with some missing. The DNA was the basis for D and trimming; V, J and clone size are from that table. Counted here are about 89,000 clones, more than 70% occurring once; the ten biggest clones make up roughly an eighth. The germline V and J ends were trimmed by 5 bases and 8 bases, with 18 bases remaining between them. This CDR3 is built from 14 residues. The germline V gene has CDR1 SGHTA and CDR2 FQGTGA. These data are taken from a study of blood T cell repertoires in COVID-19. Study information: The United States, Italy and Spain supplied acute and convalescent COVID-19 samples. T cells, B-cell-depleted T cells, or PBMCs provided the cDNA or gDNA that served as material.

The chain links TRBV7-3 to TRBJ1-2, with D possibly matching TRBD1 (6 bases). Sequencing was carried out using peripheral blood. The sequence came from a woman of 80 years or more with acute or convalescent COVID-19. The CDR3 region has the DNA TGTGCCAGCAGCCCCTTAGGGGGGGCTGAGGGCTACACCTTC. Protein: CASSPLGGAEGYTF.